A single T cell receptor (beta chain) is shown here with its context. Antigen: not known. This sample was included in a study of shared clonotypes between healthy human individuals. Findings and limits, study-wide: Rarefaction showed sorted-subset sequencing was incomplete despite large depth. Generally, estimated richness proved larger in naive subsets than it did in memory subsets.

Genomic DNA belonging to each subset was distributed in equal measure over several immunoSEQ plates. Profiling relied on immunoSEQ multiplex PCR, and the TCRdb table lists in-frame clones only, not all of them. Of 2,500,000 or so clones in the sample, under 95% were seen once. The donors, healthy adults who were HIV-negative, had experienced no recent acute infections or vaccinations. Germline lookup yields CDR1 SQVTM and CDR2 ANQGSEA. CDR3 length: 12 residues. V was pared by 7 bases and J by 8 bases, with 9 bases of the junction left unmatched. J is TRBJ1-1 and V is TRBV29-1; 8 bases map to TRBD1. This receptor was obtained from a man aged 18 to 29 in good health. Some clones in this sample may be carry-over from other donors' samples. The sequenced sample consisted of naive CD4+ T cells from PBMCs. Subset meaning: CD45RA+ positively selected. The CDR3: CSALRTGFEAFF. CDR3 DNA: TGCAGCGCCTTGAGGACAGGGTTCGAAGCTTTCTTT.